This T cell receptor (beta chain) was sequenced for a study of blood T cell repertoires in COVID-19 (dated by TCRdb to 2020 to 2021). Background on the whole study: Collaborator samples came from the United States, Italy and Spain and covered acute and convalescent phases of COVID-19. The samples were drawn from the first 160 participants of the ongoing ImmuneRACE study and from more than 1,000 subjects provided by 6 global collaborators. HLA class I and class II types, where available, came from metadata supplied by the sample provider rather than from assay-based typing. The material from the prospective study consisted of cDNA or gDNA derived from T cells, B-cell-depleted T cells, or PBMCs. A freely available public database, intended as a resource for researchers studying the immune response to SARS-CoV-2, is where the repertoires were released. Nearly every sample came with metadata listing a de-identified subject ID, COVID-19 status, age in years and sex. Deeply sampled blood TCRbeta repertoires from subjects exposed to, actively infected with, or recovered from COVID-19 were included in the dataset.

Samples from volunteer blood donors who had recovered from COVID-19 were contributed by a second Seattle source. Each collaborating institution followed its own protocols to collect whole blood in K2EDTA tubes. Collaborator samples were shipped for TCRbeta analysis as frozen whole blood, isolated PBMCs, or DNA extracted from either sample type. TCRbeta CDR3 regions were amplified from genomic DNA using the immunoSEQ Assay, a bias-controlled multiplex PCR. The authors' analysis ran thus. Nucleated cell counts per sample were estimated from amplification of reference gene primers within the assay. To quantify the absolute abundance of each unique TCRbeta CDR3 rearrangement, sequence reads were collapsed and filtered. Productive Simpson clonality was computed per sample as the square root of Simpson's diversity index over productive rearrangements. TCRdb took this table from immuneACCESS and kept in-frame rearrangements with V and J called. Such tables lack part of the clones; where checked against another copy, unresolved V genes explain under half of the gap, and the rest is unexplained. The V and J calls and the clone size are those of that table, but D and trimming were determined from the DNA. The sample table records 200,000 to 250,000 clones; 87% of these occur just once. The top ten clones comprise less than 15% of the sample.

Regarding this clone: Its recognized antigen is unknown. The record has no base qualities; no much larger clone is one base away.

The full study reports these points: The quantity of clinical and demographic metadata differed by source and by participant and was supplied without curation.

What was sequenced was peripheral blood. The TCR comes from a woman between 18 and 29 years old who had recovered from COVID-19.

The DNA sequence is given as TGTGCCAGCAGCTCAACAGGGGACTTTGGGACTGAAGCTTTCTTT. It is translated as CASSSTGDFGTEAFF. Here the chain combines TRBV7-3 and TRBJ1-1, with 7 central nucleotides matching TRBD1. The CDR3, from cysteine to phenylalanine, totals 15 residues. The only DNA kept is the CDR3, 45 bases in frame from the first base. Ends trimmed: V by 4 bases, J by 5 bases; bases unmatched to a gene: 10. From a lookup of the germline V gene, CDR1 and CDR2 are SGHTA and FQGTGA.